Listed here are 14 T cell receptor beta chains from one sample, sequenced in a study of blood T cell repertoires in COVID-19. TCRdb's table, derived via immunoSEQ multiplex PCR, lists solely in-frame clones and lacks some. The sample includes roughly 200,000 clones, approximately 83% seen only once; the top ten take 6% to 7%. The material sequenced was peripheral blood. These receptors all come from a woman in her thirties or forties with COVID-19, enrolled during active disease.

The genes are TRBV2 and TRBJ1-2; D is unresolved. The CDR3 length is 17 residues. Trimming removed 7 bases from V and 5 bases from J, with 26 bases in between. From germline, CDR1 is SNHLY and CDR2 FYNNEI. CDR3 loop: CASTQIPGLPPPYGYTF. CDR3 nucleotides: TGTGCCAGCACCCAAATCCCAGGTCTGCCGCCGCCTTATGGCTACACCTTC. Full variable domain (outside the CDR3, taken from reference TRBV2 and TRBJ1-2): EPEVTQTPSHQVTQMGQEVILRCVPISNHLYFYWYRQILGQKVEFLVSFYNNEISEKSEIFDDQFSVERPDGSNFTLKIRSTKLEDSAMYFCASTQIPGLPPPYGYTFGSGTRLTVV.

The genes are TRBV11-3 and TRBJ1-3, with D hard to call. This CDR3 comprises 14 residues. In germline, CDR1 is SGHNT, CDR2 YENEEA. V was shortened by 1 base and J by 4 bases, with 8 bases between the two germline ends. The CDR3 DNA follows: TGTGCCAGCAGCTTAGTAGGAGAAGGAAACACCATATATTTT. Translation gives CASSLVGEGNTIYF.

In this sample, this clone turned up a few times. The chain employs TRBV6-5 and TRBJ1-1; D not resolved. Germline CDR1 reads MNHEY; CDR2 reads SVGAGI. The length of the CDR3 is 12 residues. V was cut by 7 bases and J by 7 bases, with 13 bases left in between. As DNA, the CDR3 is TGTGCCAGCAACCCTTATCTAGGTGAAGCTTTCTTT. Its protein product is CASNPYLGEAFF.

The chain couples TRBV6-4 to TRBJ1-5; D uncertain. Looked up from germline, CDR1 is MRHNA and CDR2 is SNTAGT. The V end lost 5 bases, the J end lost 0 bases, and 11 bases lay between the germline ends. The CDR3 sequence is 15 residues long. This CDR3 reads CASSHYADSNQPQHF. DNA for the CDR3: TGTGCCAGCAGTCATTACGCGGATAGCAATCAGCCCCAGCATTTT.

This clone was counted a few times. The chain is built from TRBV23-1 and TRBJ2-2, with 9 bases matching TRBD2. TRBV23-1 is assigned to the ORF class and has an uncertain function. J was trimmed by 7 bases and V by 8 bases; bases with no gene match: 5. The CDR3 has 13 residues. The CDR3 region is CASGGGVVGELFF. The CDR3 DNA sequence: TGCGCCAGCGGCGGGGGGGTTGTCGGGGAGCTGTTTTTT.

V is TRBV6-5 and J is TRBJ2-5, with D possibly matching TRBD2 (5 bases). Per germline, CDR1 MNHEY and CDR2 SVGAGI. This CDR3 is built from 14 residues. The germline V and J ends were trimmed by 6 bases and 5 bases, with 16 bases remaining between them. The CDR3 sequence is CASRRRHLAETQYF. In DNA, the CDR3 is TGTGCCAGCAGGAGGAGGCATCTCGCGGAGACCCAGTACTTC.

The chain carries TRBV10-2 and TRBJ1-2, with 7 bases aligning to TRBD1. V lost 8 bases and J lost 0; bases outside the gene matches: 3. The germline CDR1 and CDR2 sequences are WSHSY and SAAADI. CDR3 length: 13 residues. This CDR3 is CASHRGTNYGYTF. The CDR3 DNA is TGCGCCAGCCACAGGGGAACTAACTATGGCTACACCTTC.

V and J are TRBV6-5 and TRBJ1-4; TRBD1 might be the D (6 bases). The CDR3 has 15 residues. Germline V gene lookup returns CDR1 MNHEY and CDR2 SVGAGI. V was trimmed by 4 bases and J by 3 bases, leaving 12 bases between them. CDR3 protein: CASSSSGVANEKLFF. CDR3 in DNA: TGTGCCAGCAGTTCCTCAGGGGTGGCTAATGAAAAACTGTTTTTT.

This clone was counted between two and nine times. Here the CDR3 reads CASSQVGGFTEAFF. The CDR3 coding sequence is TGTGCCAGCAGCCAAGTCGGAGGGTTCACTGAAGCTTTCTTT. This chain connects TRBV14 to TRBJ1-1; D is ambiguous. Looked up from germline, CDR1 is SGHDN and CDR2 is FVKESK. Deletions cut 1 base from V and 4 bases from J, with 10 bases between. This CDR3 spans 14 amino acids.

The chain recombines TRBV3-1 (or the pseudogene TRBV3-2) with TRBJ2-1; TRBD2 agrees at 9 bases. Unmatched junction bases numbered 4, after V lost 4 bases and J lost 3 bases. The CDR3 has 15 amino acids. Germline values: CDR1 LGHDT, CDR2 YNNKEL (reference sequence). CDR3 in amino acids: CASSPSGTYYNEQFF. CDR3 in DNA: TGTGCCAGCAGCCCTAGCGGGACTTACTACAATGAGCAGTTCTTC.

The chain uses TRBV27 and TRBJ1-6; D may be TRBD1 (5 bases). The CDR3 extends over 15 amino acids. Per the germline V gene, CDR1 is MNHEY and CDR2 is SMNVEV (reference sequence). Trimming stripped 5 bases from V and 9 bases from J, with 17 bases between. CDR3 DNA sequence: TGTGCCAGCAGTCCAAATCAGGGCGTTCTTTCACCCCTCCACTTT. This codes for CASSPNQGVLSPLHF.

V and J are TRBV24-1 and TRBJ1-5, with 10 bases aligning to TRBD1. This CDR3 comprises 15 residues. Losses at the gene ends were 4 bases for V and 5 bases for J; bases not matched to a gene: 4. Germline loops: CDR1 KGHDR, CDR2 SFDVKD. CDR3 bases: TGTGCCACCAGTGACTTGACAGGGGGCCATCAGCCCCAGCATTTT. Its protein product is CATSDLTGGHQPQHF.

This sequence joins TRBV9 and TRBJ2-1, with TRBD1 matching 8 bases. This CDR3 comprises 17 residues. CDR1 and CDR2 (germline): SGDLS, YYNGEE. With 2 bases clipped from V and 0 bases from J, the junction kept 7 bases outside the gene matches. CDR3 in DNA: TGTGCCAGCAGCGTCACCAGGGGGCGCTCCTCCTACAATGAGCAGTTCTTC. Translating gives CASSVTRGRSSYNEQFF.

This clone has a single count. The V call is TRBV16, the J call TRBJ1-5, with TRBD1 matching 9 bases. The V segment lost 6 bases and the J segment 2 bases; nucleotides outside the gene matches: 5. CDR3 length: 15 residues. Germline CDR1 reads KGHSY; CDR2 reads FQNENV. The CDR3 DNA reads as TGTGCCAGCAGTCCCCGACAGGGGGGCAATCAGCCCCAGCATTTT. It is translated as CASSPRQGGNQPQHF.